These 11 T cell receptor beta chains were sequenced from one sample in a study of Graves' ophthalmopathy and Graves' hyperthyroidism. From RNA, the CDR3 regions of TCR beta chains were amplified and sequenced. RT-PCR with HTBI primers came first, then second-round multiplex PCR. TCRdb reanalysed the multiplex PCR reads using MiXCR and keeps one entry per CDR3 protein. Counted here are roughly 700,000 distinct CDR3 sequences, about 44% occurring once; the ten biggest clones make up approximately 43%. The sequencing sample was made of peripheral blood. The receptors here all came from an adult man with Graves' ophthalmopathy.

Remarks on this clonotype: The junction differs from germline at one of its ends, possibly a read error. The V and J genes are TRBV7-6 and TRBJ2-7; D is unresolved. The CDR3 extends over 12 amino acids. The germline gives CDR1 SGHVS, CDR2 FNYEAQ. CDR3 coding DNA: TGTGTCAGCAGTCTTTCTTCCTACGAGCAGTACTTC. Its translation is CVSSLSSYEQYF.

The table lists this clonotype with a few counts. The rearrangement joins TRBV20-1 to TRBJ2-2, with no clear D. Germline CDR1 and CDR2: DFQATT and SNEGSKA (reference sequence). Trimming pared 5 bases from V and 0 bases from J, leaving 10 bases between. This CDR3 has 14 residues. CDR3 DNA: TGCAGTGCTGCCAAGCGCTCGAACACCGGGGAGCTGTTTTTT. Translating it yields CSAAKRSNTGELFF.

This clonotype was seen ten or more times. This chain links TRBV6-5 with TRBJ2-7; TRBD1 aligns across 7 bases. CDR1 and CDR2 from the germline V gene are MNHEY and SVGAGI. V lost 5 bases and J lost 5; bases outside the gene matches: 9. This CDR3 has 14 amino acids. The CDR3 here is CASSRQGMRNEQYF. The CDR3 DNA sequence: TGTGCCAGCAGTCGACAGGGTATGAGGAACGAGCAGTACTTC.

This clonotype was seen once. Lacking the conserved final phenylalanine or tryptophan, this CDR3 likely reflects a read error. The DNA is left out, because the CDR3 cannot be placed on it with certainty; the CDR3 is given as TCRdb lists it. The chain couples TRBV7-6 to TRBJ2-6; the table's D call, TRBD1, has no DNA check behind it. Germline V lookup: CDR1 SGHVS, CDR2 FNYEAQ. The CDR3 is made up of 14 amino acids, end residues included. This CDR3 reads CATYRGSGANVPLL.

The V and J genes are TRBV11-1 and TRBJ2-6, with D hard to call. The germline gives CDR1 SGHAT, CDR2 FQDESV (reference sequence). The V end lost 11 bases, the J end lost 12 bases, and 20 bases lay between the germline ends. This CDR3 comprises 13 residues. The CDR3 here is CAGDTSDVSVLTF. CDR3 nucleotides: TGTGCCGGAGACACCTCTGACGTCTCCGTCCTGACTTTC.

V is TRBV7-2 and J is TRBJ1-4; no reliable D call. In germline, CDR1 is SGHTA, CDR2 FQGNSA. This CDR3 has 15 amino acids. The V end lost 6 bases, the J end lost 8 bases, and 19 bases lay between the germline ends. CDR3 sequence reads: CASSFNGVSAEKLFF. Here the CDR3 DNA reads TGTGCCAGCAGTTTCAATGGGGTGAGCGCGGAAAAACTGTTTTTT.

This clonotype was counted at least ten times. This chain joins TRBV19 and TRBJ1-5; TRBD1 is a possible D gene (6 bases). The V and J ends lost 6 bases and 2 bases respectively, with 11 bases between them. The CDR3 totals 14 residues. Germline-derived CDR1 and CDR2 are LNHDA and SQIVND (reference sequence). The CDR3 bases are TGTGCCAGTAGCAGGGACAATGGCAATCAGCCCCAGCATTTT. Translated, it gives CASSRDNGNQPQHF. Full variable domain (missing parts from reference TRBV19 and TRBJ1-5): DGGITQSPKYLFRKEGQNVTLSCEQNLNHDAMYWYRQDPGQGLRLIYYSQIVNDFQKGDIAEGYSVSREKKESFPLTVTSAQKNPTAFYLCASSRDNGNQPQHFGDGTRLSIL.

This clonotype has only a few counts. The chain has TRBV20-1 and TRBJ2-5; D gene unclear. Trimming cost V 3 bases and J 8 bases, with 7 bases left between them. Germline CDR1 is DFQATT and CDR2 is SNEGSKA (reference sequence). The CDR3 loop spans 10 amino acids. CDR3 nucleotide sequence: TGCAGTGCTAGGGACGTCACCCAGTACTTC. It specifies CSARDVTQYF.

Details on this clonotype: Sequence at one end of the junction differs from germline and may be a read error. The gene calls are TRBV7-2 and TRBJ1-4, with a possible D match to TRBD1 (5 bases). Germline CDR1 reads SGHTA; CDR2 reads FQGNSA. CDR3 size: 15 residues. The CDR3 nucleotides are TGTGCCAGCGGCTTAAACGGGCAGGGAGGAGAAAAACTGTTTTTT. This gives the protein CASGLNGQGGEKLFF.

This clonotype was observed a handful of times. This chain joins TRBV29-1 and TRBJ2-7; 8 bases match TRBD2. V shed 2 bases, J shed 6 bases, and the junction held 6 bases outside the gene matches. Germline V CDR1 and CDR2: SQVTM, ANQGSEA. There are 13 residues in the CDR3. The CDR3 DNA reads TGCAGCGTTGAACGGGGGACTAGGAGCGAGCAGTACTTC. It yields the protein CSVERGTRSEQYF.

This clonotype has just a few counts. This sequence joins TRBV7-9 and TRBJ2-6; no firm D call. V lost 2 bases and J 4 bases, leaving 15 bases between the germline ends. In germline, CDR1 is SEHNR, CDR2 FQNEAQ (reference sequence). The CDR3 length is 17 residues. CDR3: CASSLWQLFPGANVLTF. The DNA for the CDR3 is TGTGCCAGCAGCTTATGGCAGCTCTTCCCCGGGGCCAACGTCCTGACTTTC.